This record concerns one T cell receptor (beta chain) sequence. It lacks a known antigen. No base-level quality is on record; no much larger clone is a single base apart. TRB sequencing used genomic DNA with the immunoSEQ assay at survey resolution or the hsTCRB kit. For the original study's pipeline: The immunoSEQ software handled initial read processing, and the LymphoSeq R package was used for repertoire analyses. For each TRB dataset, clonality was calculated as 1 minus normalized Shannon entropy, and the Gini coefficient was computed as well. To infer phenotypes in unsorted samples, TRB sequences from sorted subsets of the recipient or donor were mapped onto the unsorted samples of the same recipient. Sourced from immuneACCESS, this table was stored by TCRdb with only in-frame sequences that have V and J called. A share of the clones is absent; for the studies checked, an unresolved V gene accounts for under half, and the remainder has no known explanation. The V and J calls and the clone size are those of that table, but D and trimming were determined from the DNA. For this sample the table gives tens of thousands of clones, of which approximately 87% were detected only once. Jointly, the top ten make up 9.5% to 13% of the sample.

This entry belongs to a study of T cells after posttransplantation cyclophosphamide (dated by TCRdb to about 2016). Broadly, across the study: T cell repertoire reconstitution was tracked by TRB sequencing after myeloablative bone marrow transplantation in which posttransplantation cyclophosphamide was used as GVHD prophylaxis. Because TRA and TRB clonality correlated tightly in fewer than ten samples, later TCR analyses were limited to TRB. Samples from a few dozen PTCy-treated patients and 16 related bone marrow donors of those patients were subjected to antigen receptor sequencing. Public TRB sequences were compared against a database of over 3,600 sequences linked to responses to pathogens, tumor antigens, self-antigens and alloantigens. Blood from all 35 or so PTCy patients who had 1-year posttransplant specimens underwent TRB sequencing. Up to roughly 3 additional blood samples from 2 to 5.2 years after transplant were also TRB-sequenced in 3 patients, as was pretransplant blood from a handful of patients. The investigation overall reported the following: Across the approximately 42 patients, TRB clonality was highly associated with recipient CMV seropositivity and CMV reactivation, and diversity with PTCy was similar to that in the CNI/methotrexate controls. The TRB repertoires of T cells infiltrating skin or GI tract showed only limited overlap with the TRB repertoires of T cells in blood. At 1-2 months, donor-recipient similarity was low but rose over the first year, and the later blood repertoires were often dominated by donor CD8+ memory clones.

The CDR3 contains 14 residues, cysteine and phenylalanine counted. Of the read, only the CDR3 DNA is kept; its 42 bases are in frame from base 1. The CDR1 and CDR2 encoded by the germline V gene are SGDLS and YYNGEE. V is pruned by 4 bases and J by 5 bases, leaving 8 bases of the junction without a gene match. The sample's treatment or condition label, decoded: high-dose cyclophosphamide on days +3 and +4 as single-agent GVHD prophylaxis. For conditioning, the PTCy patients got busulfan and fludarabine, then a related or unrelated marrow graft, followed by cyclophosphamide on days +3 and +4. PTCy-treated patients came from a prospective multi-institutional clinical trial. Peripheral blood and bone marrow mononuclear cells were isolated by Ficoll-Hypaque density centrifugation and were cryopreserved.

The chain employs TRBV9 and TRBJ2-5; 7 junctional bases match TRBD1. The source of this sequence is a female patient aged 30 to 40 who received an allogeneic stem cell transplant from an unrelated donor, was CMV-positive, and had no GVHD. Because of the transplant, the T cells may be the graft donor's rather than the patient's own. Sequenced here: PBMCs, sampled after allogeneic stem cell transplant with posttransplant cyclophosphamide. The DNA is TGTGCCAGCAGCAGGGACAGTGCCGAGGAGACCCAGTACTTC. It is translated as CASSRDSAEETQYF.